Described below is a single T cell receptor beta chain sequence and its context. The target antigen is unknown. Trimming took 6 bases from V and 0 from J, leaving 21 bases between them. The CDR3 loop spans 18 amino acids. Germline CDR1 reads LNHDA; CDR2 reads SQIVND (reference sequence). The repertoire was sequenced with immunoSEQ multiplex PCR; TCRdb's copy has only in-frame clones and lacks some. The sample has around 91,000 clones, roughly 76% seen once. The data were obtained in a study of PD-1 blockade in classical Hodgkin lymphoma. Across the whole study: With a 2-week interval, patients received intravenous nivolumab at 3 mg/kg.

Overall study findings and caveats: By C4D1, CD4+ diversity increased significantly, especially in complete responders.

Every patient experienced relapse after autologous stem cell transplantation, and brentuximab vedotin exposure varied. The clonotype comes from a human donor with classical Hodgkin lymphoma. Source: peripheral blood mononuclear cells (PBMCs), taken before the second cycle of nivolumab. The V call is TRBV19, the J call TRBJ2-4, with D tentatively TRBD2 (6 bases). The CDR3 DNA reads TGTGCCAGTAGCCCGGGACTCCGATTGGGCCTAGCCAAAAACATTCAGTACTTC. It is translated as CASSPGLRLGLAKNIQYF. Full variable domain (missing parts from reference TRBV19 and TRBJ2-4): DGGITQSPKYLFRKEGQNVTLSCEQNLNHDAMYWYRQDPGQGLRLIYYSQIVNDFQKGDIAEGYSVSREKKESFPLTVTSAQKNPTAFYLCASSPGLRLGLAKNIQYFGAGTRLSVL.